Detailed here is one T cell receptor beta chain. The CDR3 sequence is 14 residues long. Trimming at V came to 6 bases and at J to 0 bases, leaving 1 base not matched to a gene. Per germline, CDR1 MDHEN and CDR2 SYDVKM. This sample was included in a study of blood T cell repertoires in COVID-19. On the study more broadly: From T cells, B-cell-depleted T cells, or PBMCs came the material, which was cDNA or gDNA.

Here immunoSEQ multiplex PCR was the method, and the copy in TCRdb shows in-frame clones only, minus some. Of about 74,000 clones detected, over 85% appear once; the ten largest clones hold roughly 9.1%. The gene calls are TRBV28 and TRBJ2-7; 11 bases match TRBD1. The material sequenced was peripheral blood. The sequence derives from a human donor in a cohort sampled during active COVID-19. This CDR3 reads CASRGTGGSYEQYF. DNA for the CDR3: TGTGCCAGCAGGGGGACAGGGGGCTCCTACGAGCAGTACTTC.